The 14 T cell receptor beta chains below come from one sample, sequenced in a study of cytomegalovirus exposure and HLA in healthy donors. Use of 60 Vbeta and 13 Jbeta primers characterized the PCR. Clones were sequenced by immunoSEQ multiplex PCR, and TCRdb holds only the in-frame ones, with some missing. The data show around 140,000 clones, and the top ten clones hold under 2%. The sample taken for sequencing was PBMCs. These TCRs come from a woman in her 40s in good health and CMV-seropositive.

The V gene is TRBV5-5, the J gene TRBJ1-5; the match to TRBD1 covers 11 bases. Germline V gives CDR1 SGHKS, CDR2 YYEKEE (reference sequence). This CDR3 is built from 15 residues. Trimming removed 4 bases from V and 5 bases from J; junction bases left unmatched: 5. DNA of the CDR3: TGTGCCAGCAGCCCCGGACAGGGGGCACATCAGCCCCAGCATTTT. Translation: CASSPGQGAHQPQHF.

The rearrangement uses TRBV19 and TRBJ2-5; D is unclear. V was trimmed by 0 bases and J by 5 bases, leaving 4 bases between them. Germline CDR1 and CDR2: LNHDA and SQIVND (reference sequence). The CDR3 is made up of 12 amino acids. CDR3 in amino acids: CASSIDLETQYF. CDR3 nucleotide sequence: TGTGCCAGTAGTATAGATCTTGAGACCCAGTACTTC.

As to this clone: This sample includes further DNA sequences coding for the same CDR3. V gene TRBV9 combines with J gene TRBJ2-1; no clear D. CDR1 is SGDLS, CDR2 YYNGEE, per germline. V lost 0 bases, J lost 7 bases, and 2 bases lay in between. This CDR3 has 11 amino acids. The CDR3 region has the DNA TGTGCCAGCAGCGTAGCGAATGAGCAGTTCTTC. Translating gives CASSVANEQFF.

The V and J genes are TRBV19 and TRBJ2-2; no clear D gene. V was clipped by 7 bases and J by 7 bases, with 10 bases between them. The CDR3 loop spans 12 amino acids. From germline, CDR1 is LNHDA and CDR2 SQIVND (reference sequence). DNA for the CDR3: TGTGCCAGTACTGAGATGCTCGGGGAGCTGTTTTTT. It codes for CASTEMLGELFF.

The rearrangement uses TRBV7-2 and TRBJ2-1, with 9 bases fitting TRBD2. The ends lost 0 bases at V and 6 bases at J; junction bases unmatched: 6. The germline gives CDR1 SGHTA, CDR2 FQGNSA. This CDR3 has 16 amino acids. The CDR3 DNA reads TGTGCCAGCAGCTTAGCGGTTAGCGGGAGCTCCAATGAGCAGTTCTTC. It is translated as CASSLAVSGSSNEQFF.

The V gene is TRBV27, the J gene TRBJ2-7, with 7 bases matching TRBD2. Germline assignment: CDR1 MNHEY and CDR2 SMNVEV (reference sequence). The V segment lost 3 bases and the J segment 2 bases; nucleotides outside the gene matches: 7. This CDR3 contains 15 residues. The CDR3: CASSFGAGTTYEQYF. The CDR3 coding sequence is TGTGCCAGCAGTTTTGGCGCAGGGACTACCTACGAGCAGTACTTC.

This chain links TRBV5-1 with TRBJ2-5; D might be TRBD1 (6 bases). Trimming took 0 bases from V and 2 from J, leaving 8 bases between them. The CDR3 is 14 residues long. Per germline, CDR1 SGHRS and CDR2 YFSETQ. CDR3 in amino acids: CASSLVGGQETQYF. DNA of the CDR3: TGCGCCAGCAGCTTGGTAGGGGGTCAAGAGACCCAGTACTTC.

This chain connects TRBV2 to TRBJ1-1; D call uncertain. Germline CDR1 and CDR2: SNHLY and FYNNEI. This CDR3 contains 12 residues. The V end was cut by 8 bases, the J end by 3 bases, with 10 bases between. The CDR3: CASVGGHTEAFF. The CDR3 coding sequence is TGTGCCAGCGTCGGTGGTCACACTGAAGCTTTCTTT.

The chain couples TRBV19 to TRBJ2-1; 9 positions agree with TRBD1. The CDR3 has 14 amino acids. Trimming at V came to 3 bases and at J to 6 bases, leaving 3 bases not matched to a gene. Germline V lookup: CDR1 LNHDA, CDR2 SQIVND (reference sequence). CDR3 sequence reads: CASSMRQGGNEQFF. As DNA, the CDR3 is TGTGCCAGTAGTATGAGACAGGGGGGCAATGAGCAGTTCTTC. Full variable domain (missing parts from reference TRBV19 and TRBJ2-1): DGGITQSPKYLFRKEGQNVTLSCEQNLNHDAMYWYRQDPGQGLRLIYYSQIVNDFQKGDIAEGYSVSREKKESFPLTVTSAQKNPTAFYLCASSMRQGGNEQFFGPGTRLTVL.

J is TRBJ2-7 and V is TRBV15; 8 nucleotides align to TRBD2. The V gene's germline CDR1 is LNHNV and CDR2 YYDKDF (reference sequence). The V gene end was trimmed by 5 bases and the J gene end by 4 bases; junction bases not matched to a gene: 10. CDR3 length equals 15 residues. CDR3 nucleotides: TGTGCCACCAGCGTCGAGATTAGCGGGGCATACGAGCAGTACTTC. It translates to CATSVEISGAYEQYF.

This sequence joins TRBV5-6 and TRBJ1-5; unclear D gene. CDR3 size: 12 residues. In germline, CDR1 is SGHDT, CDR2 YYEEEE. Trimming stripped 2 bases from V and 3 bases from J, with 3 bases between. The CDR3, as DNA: TGTGCCAGCAGCTTCTCCAATCAGCCCCAGCATTTT. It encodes CASSFSNQPQHF. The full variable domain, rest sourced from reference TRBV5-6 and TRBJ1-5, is DAGVTQSPTHLIKTRGQQVTLRCSPKSGHDTVSWYQQALGQGPQFIFQYYEEEERQRGNFPDRFSGHQFPNYSSELNVNALLLGDSALYLCASSFSNQPQHFGDGTRLSIL.

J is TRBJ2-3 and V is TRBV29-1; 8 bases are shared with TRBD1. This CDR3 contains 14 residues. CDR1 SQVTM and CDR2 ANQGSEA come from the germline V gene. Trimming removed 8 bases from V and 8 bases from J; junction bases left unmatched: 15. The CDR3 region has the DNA TGCAGCTCTGGACAGGGCGTCCTTGAGGGTACGCAGTATTTT. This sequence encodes CSSGQGVLEGTQYF.

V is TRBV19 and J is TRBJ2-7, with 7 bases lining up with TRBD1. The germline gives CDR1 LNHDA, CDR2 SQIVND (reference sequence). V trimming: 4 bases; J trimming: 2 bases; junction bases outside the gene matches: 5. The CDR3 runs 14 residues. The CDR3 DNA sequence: TGTGCCAGTAGTACCTTGACAGGGACCTACGAGCAGTACTTC. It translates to CASSTLTGTYEQYF.

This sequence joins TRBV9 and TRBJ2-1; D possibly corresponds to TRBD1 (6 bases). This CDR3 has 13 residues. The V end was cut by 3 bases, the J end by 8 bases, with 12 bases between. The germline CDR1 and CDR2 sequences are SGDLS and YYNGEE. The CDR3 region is CASSATGSDEQFF. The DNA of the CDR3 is TGTGCCAGCAGCGCAACAGGGTCGGATGAGCAGTTCTTC.